Shown below are 23 T cell receptor beta chains from a single sample sequenced in a study of sequential checkpoint blockade in melanoma. This table comes from immunoSEQ multiplex PCR, and its TCRdb copy is limited to in-frame clones, with some not included. The sample includes more than 9,000 clones, approximately 76% seen only once; the top ten take 50%. Treatment reported: randomized to nivolumab then ipilimumab (arm A) or the reverse (arm B). Sequencing was performed on CD8+ T cells sorted from blood (inferred from file names), taken from a patient given nivolumab and ipilimumab in sequence. The receptors shown here come from a human donor with melanoma.

V is TRBV19 and J is TRBJ2-7, with D possibly TRBD1 on 6 matching bases. CDR3 length equals 15 residues. Germline lookup yields CDR1 LNHDA and CDR2 SQIVND (reference sequence). V lost 4 bases, J lost 3 bases, and 16 bases lay in between. CDR3 nucleotide sequence: TGTGCCAGTAGTACAACCTCCGGACAGTACTACGAGCAGTACTTC. It is translated as CASSTTSGQYYEQYF.

This rearrangement joins TRBV27 to TRBJ2-7; 7 nucleotides line up with TRBD1. V shed 7 bases and J 2 bases; nucleotides not matched to a gene: 2. The CDR3 is made up of 12 amino acids. Germline lookup yields CDR1 MNHEY and CDR2 SMNVEV (reference sequence). CDR3 in amino acids: CASMGTAYEQYF. CDR3 in DNA: TGTGCCAGCATGGGGACAGCCTACGAGCAGTACTTC.

The genes are TRBV19 and TRBJ2-7, with D tentatively TRBD2 (5 bases). The length of the CDR3 is 14 residues. Germline lookup yields CDR1 LNHDA and CDR2 SQIVND (reference sequence). Trimming left V 8 bases short and J 0 bases short, with 14 bases between. CDR3 in amino acids: CASGYEGSSYEQYF. The CDR3, as DNA: TGTGCCAGTGGATATGAGGGCTCCTCCTACGAGCAGTACTTC.

This clone was observed a few times. V and J are TRBV18 and TRBJ1-4; 12 positions match TRBD1. The CDR3 totals 16 residues. CDR1 is KGHSH, CDR2 LQKENI, per germline. Trimming removed 2 bases from V and 8 bases from J; junction bases left unmatched: 6. The CDR3 is CASSPGTGGRWEKLFF. The DNA of the CDR3 is TGTGCCAGCTCACCAGGGACAGGGGGCCGATGGGAAAAACTGTTTTTT.

In its sample, this clone was seen once. V and J are TRBV4-3 and TRBJ2-7; 8 nucleotides match TRBD2. The CDR3 is 16 residues long. The trim removed 0 bases at V and 5 bases at J, leaving 9 bases unmatched. Germline assignment: CDR1 LGHNA and CDR2 YSLEER. As DNA, the CDR3 is TGCGCCAGCAGCCAAGATTACGGGGGGGCCTATGACGAGCAGTACTTC. The encoded protein is CASSQDYGGAYDEQYF.

This clone was counted a few times. The rearrangement joins TRBV28 to TRBJ2-6; 8 bases map to TRBD1. Germline CDR1 is MDHEN and CDR2 is SYDVKM. The CDR3 length is 18 residues. With 6 bases clipped from V and 3 bases from J, the junction kept 13 bases outside the gene matches. The CDR3 is CASSPAAEDRVGANVLTF. The CDR3 DNA follows: TGTGCCAGCAGCCCCGCGGCCGAGGACAGGGTTGGGGCCAACGTCCTGACTTTC.

The rearrangement links TRBV28 to TRBJ2-7; 10 nucleotides align to TRBD1. The germline gives CDR1 MDHEN, CDR2 SYDVKM. CDR3 length: 16 amino acids. V shed 7 bases, J shed 3 bases, and the junction held 12 bases outside the gene matches. The chain's CDR3 is CASIRLRTGGNYEQYF. CDR3 nucleotides: TGTGCCAGCATTAGACTTCGGACAGGGGGAAACTACGAGCAGTACTTC. Full variable domain (rest looked up from reference TRBV28 and TRBJ2-7): DVKVTQSSRYLVKRTGEKVFLECVQDMDHENMFWYRQDPGLGLRLIYFSYDVKMKEKGDIPEGYSVSREKKERFSLILESASTNQTSMYLCASIRLRTGGNYEQYFGPGTRLTVT.

For this clone: Other nucleotide sequences from this sample produce the same CDR3. The chain links TRBV4-1 to TRBJ1-1; 7 bases are shared with TRBD1. The CDR3 spans 15 residues. Trimming cost V 0 bases and J 1 base; bases outside gene matches: 2. CDR1 and CDR2 from the germline V gene are MGHRA and YSYEKL. The CDR3 spells CASSQDSGGNTEAFF. The DNA for the CDR3 is TGCGCCAGCAGCCAAGATTCAGGGGGGAACACTGAAGCTTTCTTT.

This rearrangement joins TRBV7-8 to TRBJ2-7; 11 bases fit TRBD1. V gave up 3 bases and J gave up 1 base; unmatched junction bases: 2. Germline CDR1 reads SGHVS; CDR2 reads FQNEAQ. The CDR3 runs to 15 residues. The CDR3 DNA reads as TGTGCCAGCAGCTTCCGGGACAGGGGGTCCTACGAGCAGTACTTC. Translated, it gives CASSFRDRGSYEQYF.

The chain couples TRBV27 to TRBJ1-2; possible D gene TRBD1, 5 bases. The germline V gene encodes CDR1 MNHEY and CDR2 SMNVEV (reference sequence). This CDR3 comprises 13 residues. V lost 0 bases, J lost 7 bases, and 9 bases lay in between. CDR3 sequence: CASSLSGAGGYTF. The CDR3 bases are TGTGCCAGCAGTTTATCAGGGGCCGGTGGCTACACCTTC.

The chain couples TRBV19 to TRBJ2-7, with TRBD1 identical over 10 bases. Germline trimming cut 3 bases from V and 6 bases from J; bases unmatched to any gene: 8. Germline V lookup: CDR1 LNHDA, CDR2 SQIVND (reference sequence). This CDR3 region has 15 residues. CDR3 in amino acids: CASSITGTGAREQYF. The DNA for the CDR3 is TGTGCCAGTAGTATTACTGGGACAGGGGCTCGCGAGCAGTACTTC.

In its sample, this clone was seen once. This chain links TRBV5-6 with TRBJ1-6; 8 nucleotides agree with TRBD1. V was clipped by 5 bases and J by 12 bases; unmatched bases: 10. This CDR3 spans 14 amino acids. The germline V gene has CDR1 SGHDT and CDR2 YYEEEE. In DNA form, the CDR3 reads TGTGCCAGCAGTCGGGACAGGTGGCAGGTACCCCTCCACTTT. Residues: CASSRDRWQVPLHF.

The CDR3 nucleotides are TGTGCCAGCAGCTTAGGAGGTGGGCAGGGGGTGGCTGAAGCTTTCTTT. This encodes CASSLGGGQGVAEAFF. V usage is TRBV7-9 and J usage is TRBJ1-1; 7 bases are shared with TRBD1. Trimming at V came to 1 base and at J to 6 bases, leaving 11 bases not matched to a gene. This CDR3 contains 16 residues. Germline V CDR1 and CDR2: SEHNR, FQNEAQ (reference sequence).

The CDR3 coding sequence is TGTGCCAGCACACAACAGGGGCACTACGAGCAGTACTTC. It is translated as CASTQQGHYEQYF. The J gene is TRBJ2-7, the V gene TRBV11-3; 7 bases are a match to TRBD1. The CDR3 is 13 amino acids. Unmatched junction bases numbered 6, after V lost 7 bases and J lost 3 bases. Germline V gives CDR1 SGHNT, CDR2 YENEEA.

This clone appeared a few times. V and J are TRBV21-1 and TRBJ2-7; whether TRBD2, the table's D call, matches the DNA was not checked. TRBV21-1 is given as a pseudogene. This CDR3 has 15 amino acids. The CDR3: CASSKLAGGSYEQYF. CDR3 coding DNA: TGTGCCAGCAGCAAACTAGCGGGGGGCTCCTACGAGCAGTACTTC.

V gene TRBV6-4 combines with J gene TRBJ2-1; 8 bases fit TRBD2. Germline CDR1 reads MRHNA; CDR2 reads SNTAGT. The CDR3 is 16 residues long. V shed 0 bases, J shed 4 bases, and the junction held 5 bases outside the gene matches. The CDR3 sequence is CASSDSYSGGYNEQFF. As DNA, the CDR3 is TGTGCCAGCAGTGACTCTTACAGCGGGGGATACAATGAGCAGTTCTTC.

Regarding this clone: Since a far larger clone is one base different, this is likely a read error. Other DNA sequences in the same sample also yield this CDR3. J is TRBJ1-1 and V is TRBV5-8, with no clear D. V was trimmed by 3 bases and J by 4 bases, leaving 22 bases between them. CDR1 and CDR2 (germline): SGHTS, YDEGEE. There are 17 residues in the CDR3. CDR3 DNA: TGTGCCAGCAGCTACTCGACTATAACCGGGATGGGCACTGAAGCTTTCTTT. It codes for CASSYSTITGMGTEAFF.

This clone has only one observation. The CDR3 sequence is CATGLVGLFF. The CDR3 DNA is TGCGCCACCGGACTAGTAGGTCTGTTCTTC. This chain uses TRBV10-2 with TRBJ2-1, with TRBD2 matching over 7 bases. The CDR3 extends over 10 amino acids. The germline V gene encodes CDR1 WSHSY and CDR2 SAAADI. V gave up 10 bases and J gave up 15 bases; unmatched junction bases: 9.

The gene calls are TRBV9 and TRBJ2-5, with D unclear. TRBJ2-7 explains the end of the DNA better; the J call may be wrong. The germline gives CDR1 SGDLS, CDR2 YYNGEE. The CDR3 covers 15 residues. The CDR3 loop is CASSVGLVNSYEQYF. The CDR3 region has the DNA TGTGCCAGCAGCGTAGGGTTAGTCAACTCCTACGAGCAGTACTTC.

The chain joins TRBV27 to TRBJ1-2, with D hard to call. Germline V gene lookup returns CDR1 MNHEY and CDR2 SMNVEV (reference sequence). Between the trimmed V and J ends, which lost 7 bases and 8 bases, there was a span of 14 bases. This CDR3 contains 12 residues. The CDR3 protein is CASTSGMGGYTF. The CDR3 DNA reads TGTGCCAGCACCTCGGGGATGGGAGGCTACACCTTC.

The rearrangement joins TRBV2 to TRBJ2-7; tentatively, D is TRBD1 (6 bases). Trimming pared 7 bases from V and 3 bases from J, leaving 22 bases between. CDR3 length: 16 residues. Germline values: CDR1 SNHLY, CDR2 FYNNEI. CDR3 sequence (DNA): TGTGCCAGCACGACTGAAGGGGGAGAGGTTATCTACGAGCAGTACTTC. It is translated as CASTTEGGEVIYEQYF.

This clone was seen a few times. The chain uses TRBV6-5 and TRBJ1-2, with 7 bases that match TRBD1. The CDR3 has 15 residues. Germline values: CDR1 MNHEY, CDR2 SVGAGI. The ends lost 0 bases at V and 2 bases at J; junction bases unmatched: 3. Here the CDR3 DNA reads TGTGCCAGCAGTTACTCGCGGGACAGCAACTATGGCTACACCTTC. It specifies CASSYSRDSNYGYTF.

The CDR3 sequence is CASTGQGFSYGYTF. The CDR3 DNA reads TGTGCCAGTACGGGACAGGGGTTTAGCTATGGCTACACCTTC. The V and J genes are TRBV19 and TRBJ1-2; 10 bases map to TRBD1. The CDR3 totals 14 residues. The germline V gene has CDR1 LNHDA and CDR2 SQIVND (reference sequence). The V gene end was trimmed by 7 bases and the J gene end by 4 bases; junction bases not matched to a gene: 6.